These 31 T cell receptor beta chains were sequenced from one sample in a study of blood T cell repertoires in COVID-19. Profiled with immunoSEQ multiplex PCR; TCRdb holds only in-frame clones, not every one. The profile covers around 300,000 clones, with around nine tenths appearing a single time and roughly 10% taken by the ten largest. The source material was PBMCs or T cells enriched from blood (not recorded which). These receptors all come from a woman in her thirties who had recovered from COVID-19.

The rearrangement uses TRBV5-6 and TRBJ2-5; TRBD2 is a possible D gene (6 bases). This CDR3 is built from 14 residues. V lost 4 bases, J lost 7 bases, and 17 bases lay in between. In germline, CDR1 is SGHDT, CDR2 YYEEEE. The CDR3 spells CASSLTSYGGTQYF. The CDR3 coding sequence is TGTGCCAGCAGCCTGACTAGTTATGGCGGGACCCAGTACTTC.

The genes are TRBV5-1 and TRBJ2-2; perhaps TRBD2 as D (6 bases). V lost 4 bases and J 5 bases, leaving 18 bases between the germline ends. The CDR3 loop spans 16 amino acids. Per germline, CDR1 SGHRS and CDR2 YFSETQ. CDR3 in DNA: TGCGCCAGCAGCCCGCCGAACGGGGCGGGGACCGGGGAGCTGTTTTTT. It yields the protein CASSPPNGAGTGELFF.

CDR3 protein: CASSGVDSPNYGYTF. The CDR3 DNA is TGTGCCAGCAGCGGGGTAGACAGCCCTAACTATGGCTACACCTTC. The rearrangement uses TRBV7-9 and TRBJ1-2, with D possibly matching TRBD1 (5 bases). The CDR3 sequence is 15 residues long. Germline CDR1 is SEHNR and CDR2 is FQNEAQ (reference sequence). V was pared by 5 bases and J by 0 bases, with 13 bases between.

The rearrangement joins TRBV14 to TRBJ2-7, with D possibly matching TRBD1 (6 bases). The CDR3 totals 16 residues. Germline V gene sequence: CDR1 SGHDN, CDR2 FVKESK. With 4 bases removed from V and 4 bases from J, the gap between germline ends came to 20 bases. CDR3 coding DNA: TGTGCCAGCAGCCCAGTTTGGCCAGGGGTGATATACGAGCAGTACTTC. Amino acid sequence: CASSPVWPGVIYEQYF. Drawing the rest from reference TRBV14 and TRBJ2-7, the complete variable domain is EAGVTQFPSHSVIEKGQTVTLRCDPISGHDNLYWYRRVMGKEIKFLLHFVKESKQDESGMPNNRFLAERTGGTYSTLKVQPAELEDSGVYFCASSPVWPGVIYEQYFGPGTRLTVT.

The V call is TRBV7-8, the J call TRBJ1-2; the match to TRBD1 covers 7 bases. Looked up from germline, CDR1 is SGHVS and CDR2 is FQNEAQ. The V gene end was trimmed by 5 bases and the J gene end by 8 bases; junction bases not matched to a gene: 5. This CDR3 comprises 12 residues. The CDR3 bases are TGTGCCAGCAGCCAGGGGGTTGTAGGCTACACCTTC. Protein product: CASSQGVVGYTF.

The rearrangement uses TRBV6-2 or TRBV6-3 and TRBJ2-7, with 8 nucleotides matching TRBD2. The CDR3 totals 17 residues. CDR1 is MNHEY, CDR2 SVGEGT, per germline. The V segment lost 2 bases and the J segment 0 bases; nucleotides outside the gene matches: 9. DNA for the CDR3: TGTGCCAGCAGTTACCCTACGACTAGCGTTTACTCCTACGAGCAGTACTTC. Translating gives CASSYPTTSVYSYEQYF.

The chain uses TRBV18 and TRBJ1-4; D not resolved. V shed 1 base and J shed 4 bases, with 7 bases lying between them. CDR1 KGHSH and CDR2 LQKENI come from the germline V gene. CDR3 size: 14 residues. CDR3 sequence: CASSPRRDNEKLFF. Here the CDR3 DNA reads TGTGCCAGCTCACCACGACGGGATAATGAAAAACTGTTTTTT.

The rearrangement uses TRBV11-2 and TRBJ2-7; weak D call: TRBD2 (6 bases). V dropped 8 bases and J dropped 7 bases, with 12 bases sitting between them. The germline CDR1 and CDR2 sequences are SGHAT and FQNNGV. This CDR3 region has 11 residues. CDR3 coding DNA: TGTGCCAGCGGGGAGACTAGAGAGCAGTACTTC. Its translation: CASGETREQYF.

The CDR3 region is CASSFQGAEEYF. As DNA, the CDR3 is TGTGCCAGCAGTTTCCAGGGGGCGGAAGAGTACTTC. The rearrangement joins TRBV12-3 or TRBV12-4 to TRBJ2-5; 8 bases match TRBD1. This CDR3 is 12 amino acids long. The V and J ends lost 3 bases and 12 bases, in that order; junction bases with no gene match: 6.

The CDR3, as DNA: TGTGCCAGCAGCTTAGTCTCTAGCGGGAGGTCCTACGAGCAGTACTTC. Translation: CASSLVSSGRSYEQYF. The chain recombines TRBV7-2 with TRBJ2-7; 11 nucleotides line up with TRBD2. CDR3 size: 16 residues. V dropped 1 base and J dropped 1; count of bases not matched to a gene: 3. CDR1 is SGHTA and CDR2 is FQGNSA in the germline V gene.

The CDR3 sequence is CASSFAGVGRQPQHF. The DNA of the CDR3 is TGTGCCAGCAGTTTTGCAGGGGTAGGGCGGCAGCCCCAGCATTTT. The chain couples TRBV27 to TRBJ1-5; maybe TRBD1 (6 bases). Germline CDR1 MNHEY, CDR2 SMNVEV (reference sequence). V was trimmed by 3 bases and J by 7 bases, leaving 16 bases between them. This CDR3 contains 15 residues.

Written as DNA, the CDR3 is TGTGCCAGCAGTGAAGCGCTATATCCGGACACTGAAGCTTTCTTT. This translates into CASSEALYPDTEAFF. J is TRBJ1-1 and V is TRBV6-1; D remains unclear. Trimming removed 0 bases at V and 3 bases at J, with 11 bases between. CDR1 MNHNS and CDR2 SASEGT come from the germline V gene. The CDR3 runs 15 residues.

The chain is built from TRBV10-3 and TRBJ1-1, with D unresolved. Germline V CDR1 and CDR2: ENHRY, SYGVKD. The V end was cut by 0 bases, the J end by 7 bases, with 6 bases between. The CDR3 has 12 residues. CDR3 region: CAISESQNEAFF. CDR3 DNA sequence: TGTGCCATCAGTGAGTCGCAGAATGAAGCTTTCTTT.

This sequence joins TRBV28 and TRBJ1-2; D is uncertain. Germline V gene sequence: CDR1 MDHEN, CDR2 SYDVKM. This CDR3 is 15 amino acids long. The V and J ends lost 6 bases and 4 bases respectively, with 18 bases between them. The CDR3 DNA reads as TGTGCCAGCAGGAACCGGGAGCCGCCTGCCTATGGCTACACCTTC. Translation gives CASRNREPPAYGYTF.

The chain uses TRBV4-2 and TRBJ2-3; 10 bases map to TRBD2. The CDR3 is made up of 18 amino acids. V lost 1 base to trimming and J lost 2 bases; unmatched junction nucleotides: 9. Germline values: CDR1 LGHNA, CDR2 YNFKEQ. CDR3 loop: CASSQAPGTSVFTDTQYF. The CDR3 bases are TGTGCCAGCAGCCAAGCGCCCGGGACTAGCGTTTTCACAGATACGCAGTATTTT.

The rearrangement uses TRBV29-1 and TRBJ2-7, with D possibly being TRBD2 (5 bases). Germline CDR1 SQVTM, CDR2 ANQGSEA. The ends were cut back, 3 bases at V and 4 bases at J, with 16 bases in the middle. The CDR3 totals 14 residues. CDR3 coding DNA: TGCAGCGTTGATTCCTCAGGAGGAAGGTACGAGCAGTACTTC. Protein sequence: CSVDSSGGRYEQYF.

The V and J genes are TRBV6-4 and TRBJ2-1, with a possible D match to TRBD2 (5 bases). The CDR3 runs to 11 residues. Germline-derived CDR1 and CDR2 are MRHNA and SNTAGT. The V end was cut by 10 bases, the J end by 6 bases, with 10 bases between. CDR3 in amino acids: CATREGNEQFF. CDR3 nucleotide sequence: TGTGCCACCCGAGAGGGCAATGAGCAGTTCTTC.

The chain couples TRBV9 to TRBJ2-5; weak D call: TRBD1 (6 bases). This CDR3 is 14 amino acids long. Germline V gene sequence: CDR1 SGDLS, CDR2 YYNGEE. Deletions cut 2 bases from V and 2 bases from J, with 10 bases between. The CDR3 DNA reads as TGTGCCAGCAGCGTCACAGGGATACAAGAGACCCAGTACTTC. This gives the protein CASSVTGIQETQYF.

The chain has TRBV5-6 and TRBJ1-2, with 8 bases fitting TRBD1. This CDR3 contains 17 residues. V lost 1 base and J lost 8; bases outside the gene matches: 16. CDR1 SGHDT and CDR2 YYEEEE come from the germline V gene. The CDR3 DNA reads as TGTGCCAGCAGCTTGCCCCCAGGGACAGGCTTTTTGGGAGGCTACACCTTC. This translates into CASSLPPGTGFLGGYTF.

The chain links TRBV5-1 to TRBJ1-1; TRBD1 agrees at 8 bases. Germline CDR1 SGHRS, CDR2 YFSETQ. The trim removed 1 base at V and 6 bases at J, leaving 14 bases unmatched. The CDR3 is 17 residues long. CDR3 protein: CASSLIDRGGISAEAFF. The CDR3, as DNA: TGCGCCAGCAGCTTGATAGACAGGGGAGGAATATCGGCTGAAGCTTTCTTT.

This clone came up once. V gene TRBV29-1 combines with J gene TRBJ2-7; D is perhaps TRBD1 (6 bases). The CDR3 extends over 13 amino acids. The V end lost 7 bases, the J end lost 1 base, and 14 bases lay between the germline ends. Per germline, CDR1 SQVTM and CDR2 ANQGSEA. This CDR3 reads CSACQGTSYEQYF. CDR3 in DNA: TGCAGCGCCTGCCAGGGGACGTCCTACGAGCAGTACTTC.

V and J are TRBV5-5 and TRBJ2-3; 8 positions match TRBD1. There are 16 residues in the CDR3. CDR1 is SGHKS, CDR2 YYEKEE, per germline (reference sequence). V lost 0 bases to trimming and J lost 5 bases; unmatched junction nucleotides: 8. This CDR3 is CASSLEIGQGVDTQYF. As DNA, the CDR3 is TGTGCCAGCAGCTTGGAGATAGGACAGGGTGTAGATACGCAGTATTTT.

The CDR3 nucleotides read TGCGCCAGCAGTGAGTCGACGGGAGGGTCCCCCCTCCACTTT. This gives the protein CASSESTGGSPLHF. V usage is TRBV10-2 and J usage is TRBJ1-6; D unclear. V dropped 0 bases and J dropped 13 bases, with 13 bases sitting between them. Germline values: CDR1 WSHSY, CDR2 SAAADI. This CDR3 comprises 14 residues.

The V gene is TRBV7-2, the J gene TRBJ2-7, with TRBD2 matching 7 bases. The V gene end was trimmed by 5 bases and the J gene end by 3 bases; junction bases not matched to a gene: 13. The CDR3 is made up of 16 amino acids. Germline CDR1 SGHTA, CDR2 FQGNSA. In DNA, the CDR3 is TGTGCCAGCAGCCGCATTCCAGGGCTAGCGGACTACGAGCAGTACTTC. Its translation is CASSRIPGLADYEQYF.

The J gene is TRBJ1-3, the V gene TRBV9; 7 bases map to TRBD1. CDR1 is SGDLS, CDR2 YYNGEE, per germline. The junction had 2 bases not matched to a gene; V was cut back by 0 bases and J by 2 bases. The CDR3 has 15 residues. The CDR3 nucleotides read TGTGCCAGCAGCGTAGGCGACAGGGCTGGAAACACCATATATTTT. As protein: CASSVGDRAGNTIYF.

The chain has TRBV28 and TRBJ1-2; D unresolved. Deletions cut 2 bases from V and 4 bases from J, with 5 bases between. The CDR3 loop spans 12 amino acids. In germline, CDR1 is MDHEN, CDR2 SYDVKM. Here the CDR3 DNA reads TGTGCCAGCAGTTTAGTCCGCTATGGCTACACCTTC. Its translation: CASSLVRYGYTF.

The chain combines TRBV6-1 with TRBJ1-6; 10 nucleotides match TRBD1. The J segment lost 10 bases and the V segment lost 0 bases, leaving 6 bases of the junction unmatched. Germline lookup yields CDR1 MNHNS and CDR2 SASEGT. This CDR3 comprises 16 residues. CDR3 nucleotides: TGTGCCAGCAGTGAAGCGTTGGGACAGGGGACCTCACCCCTCCACTTT. Translated: CASSEALGQGTSPLHF.

The J gene is TRBJ2-2, the V gene TRBV12-3 or TRBV12-4; D uncertain. The CDR3 is 13 residues long. Trimming removed 7 bases at V and 6 bases at J, with 12 bases between. This CDR3 reads CASTALGPGELFF. The CDR3 nucleotides are TGTGCCAGCACCGCTTTGGGCCCCGGGGAGCTGTTTTTT.

The chain links TRBV3-1 (or the pseudogene TRBV3-2) to TRBJ1-1; TRBD1 matches at 9 bases. Germline V lookup: CDR1 LGHDT, CDR2 YNNKEL (reference sequence). With V trimmed by 4 bases and J by 5 bases, 5 bases remained unmatched. CDR3 length: 14 residues. In DNA, the CDR3 is TGTGCCAGCAGCCTGGACAGGGGAGGAACTGAAGCTTTCTTT. It yields the protein CASSLDRGGTEAFF.

The chain joins TRBV5-8 to TRBJ1-1, with a weak D call TRBD1 (5 bases). Deletions cut 6 bases from V and 0 bases from J, with 15 bases between. The CDR3 has 15 amino acids. The germline gives CDR1 SGHTS, CDR2 YDEGEE. As DNA, the CDR3 is TGTGCCAGCAACCTGGAGGGGCTTGTGAACACTGAAGCTTTCTTT. It translates to CASNLEGLVNTEAFF.

CDR3 coding DNA: TGCGCCAGCAGCCCGGGAGCTAACCCTGCCTACACAGATACGCAGTATTTT. Protein: CASSPGANPAYTDTQYF. The genes are TRBV5-1 and TRBJ2-3; D perhaps matches TRBD2 (6 bases). This CDR3 has 17 residues. Germline lookup yields CDR1 SGHRS and CDR2 YFSETQ. Trimming stripped 4 bases from V and 2 bases from J, with 20 bases between.